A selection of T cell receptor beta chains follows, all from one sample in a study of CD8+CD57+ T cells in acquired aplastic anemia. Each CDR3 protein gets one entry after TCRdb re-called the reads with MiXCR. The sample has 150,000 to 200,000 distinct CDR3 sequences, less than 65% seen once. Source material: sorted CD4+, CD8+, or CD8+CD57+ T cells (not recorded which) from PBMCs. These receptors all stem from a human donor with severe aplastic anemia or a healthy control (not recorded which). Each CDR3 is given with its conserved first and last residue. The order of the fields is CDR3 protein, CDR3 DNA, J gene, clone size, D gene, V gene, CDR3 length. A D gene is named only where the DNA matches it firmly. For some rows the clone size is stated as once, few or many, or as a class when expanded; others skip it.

CDR3: CASSLARISYEQYF
DNA: TGTGCCAGCAGCTTAGCCAGGATCTCCTACGAGCAGTACTTC
J: TRBJ2-7
size: .
D: .
V: TRBV7-9
length: 14

CDR3: CASSIQGAPYSNQPQHF
DNA: TGTGCCAGTAGTATTCAAGGGGCTCCTTATAGCAATCAGCCCCAGCATTTT
J: TRBJ1-5
size: .
D: .
V: TRBV19
length: 17

CDR3: CASSDGSRREARETQYF
DNA: TGTGCCAGCAGTGATGGGAGTAGGAGAGAGGCCAGGGAGACCCAGTACTTC
J: TRBJ2-5
size: many
D: .
V: TRBV6-1
length: 17

CDR3: CASSHLGLSSYEQYF
DNA: TGTGCCAGCAGCCATTTGGGCCTCAGCTCCTACGAGCAGTACTTC
J: TRBJ2-7
size: .
D: .
V: TRBV7-9
length: 15

CDR3: CASSLLDEQFF
DNA: TGTGCCAGCAGTTTGTTGGATGAGCAGTTCTTC
J: TRBJ2-1
size: few
D: .
V: TRBV12-3/TRBV12-4
length: 11

CDR3: CASSLSGDGYNEQFF
DNA: TGTGCCAGCAGCTTATCAGGGGACGGCTACAATGAGCAGTTCTTC
J: TRBJ2-1
size: once
D: .
V: TRBV7-9
length: 15

CDR3: CASSPLPTGLAYGYTF
DNA: TGCGCCAGCAGCCCACTCCCGACAGGGCTCGCCTATGGCTACACCTTC
J: TRBJ1-2
size: once
D: TRBD1
V: TRBV5-1
length: 16

CDR3: CSAVYPGLAGVYEQYF
DNA: TGCAGCGCCGTATATCCGGGACTAGCGGGAGTGTACGAGCAGTACTTC
J: TRBJ2-7
size: .
D: TRBD2
V: TRBV29-1
length: 16

CDR3: CASSSDRVPYNSPLHF
DNA: TGTGCCAGCAGCTCGGACAGGGTCCCCTATAATTCACCCCTCCACTTT
J: TRBJ1-6
size: .
D: TRBD1
V: TRBV5-6
length: 16

CDR3: CASSFRLPKQNTGELFF
DNA: TGTGCCAGCAGCTTTCGCCTGCCTAAACAGAACACCGGGGAGCTGTTTTTT
J: TRBJ2-2
size: .
D: .
V: TRBV7-9
length: 17

CDR3: CSASTGYEQYF
DNA: TGCAGTGCTAGCACTGGCTACGAGCAGTACTTC
J: TRBJ2-7
size: few
D: .
V: TRBV20-1
length: 11